This T cell receptor beta chain was documented in a study of blood T cell repertoires in COVID-19. Study as a whole: In each case, the material was cDNA or gDNA derived from T cells, B-cell-depleted T cells, or PBMCs.

TCRdb's copy holds only in-frame clones and misses some; the assay was immunoSEQ multiplex PCR. The sample has roughly 200,000 clones; roughly 84% are singletons. Losses at the gene ends were 5 bases for V and 8 bases for J; bases not matched to a gene: 15. The CDR3 runs to 17 residues. The germline V gene encodes CDR1 GTSNPN and CDR2 SVGIG (reference sequence). Participant ages covered roughly 18 to 90 years across 24 US areas. The receptor was isolated from a young man in a cohort exposed to, infected with or recovered from COVID-19 (not recorded which). The chain uses TRBV30 and TRBJ1-4; 12 bases fit TRBD1. The sample was PBMCs or T cells enriched from blood (not recorded which). CDR3 region: CAWAGDRGLSRGEKLFF. Written as DNA, the CDR3 is TGTGCCTGGGCCGGGGACAGGGGGCTTTCTCGAGGAGAAAAACTGTTTTTT.